One sample yielded the 10 T cell receptor beta chains listed below, sequenced in a study of shared clonotypes between healthy human individuals. This table comes from immunoSEQ multiplex PCR, and its TCRdb copy is limited to in-frame clones, with some not included. The data contain roughly 2,500,000 clones, approximately 93% of them singletons. Sequencing input: naive CD4+ T cells from PBMCs. Subset denoted: CD45RA+ positively selected. Receptors originate from a man aged 18 to 29 in good health. Some clones in this sample may be carry-over from other donors' samples.

This sequence joins TRBV27 and TRBJ1-3, with a possible D match to TRBD1 (5 bases). V shed 5 bases and J shed 5 bases, with 10 bases lying between them. Per germline, CDR1 MNHEY and CDR2 SMNVEV (reference sequence). The CDR3 totals 13 residues. CDR3 region: CASSDRPRNTIYF. CDR3 sequence (DNA): TGTGCCAGCAGTGACAGACCCAGAAACACCATATATTTT.

This rearrangement joins TRBV19 to TRBJ1-4; perhaps TRBD1 as D (5 bases). The CDR3 contains 15 residues. Germline-derived CDR1 and CDR2 are LNHDA and SQIVND (reference sequence). Trimming left V 5 bases short and J 0 bases short, with 10 bases between. Here the CDR3 reads CASSLQVATNEKLFF. The CDR3 DNA is TGTGCCAGTAGTCTACAGGTTGCAACTAATGAAAAACTGTTTTTT.

The gene calls are TRBV5-1 and TRBJ2-1, with 7 bases lining up with TRBD2. V lost 6 bases and J lost 8; bases outside the gene matches: 14. Germline values: CDR1 SGHRS, CDR2 YFSETQ. The CDR3 extends over 15 amino acids. The CDR3 DNA follows: TGCGCCAGCACAACCTACGCGCTAGCGGCGGATGAGCAGTTCTTC. This codes for CASTTYALAADEQFF.

Worth noting for this clone: Other DNA sequences within the sample encode an identical CDR3. V usage is TRBV18 and J usage is TRBJ1-1; D possibly corresponds to TRBD1 (5 bases). CDR1 is KGHSH, CDR2 LQKENI, per germline. Trimming cost V 3 bases and J 1 base, with 12 bases left between them. This CDR3 spans 15 amino acids. The CDR3 reads CASSPGGQGNTEAFF. The CDR3 region has the DNA TGTGCCAGCTCACCGGGTGGCCAGGGGAACACTGAAGCTTTCTTT.

V is TRBV5-3 and J is TRBJ2-5; no clear D gene. TRBV5-3 is an open reading frame, and its role is uncertain. CDR3 size: 17 residues. V lost 2 bases to trimming and J lost 0 bases, with 17 bases between them. The CDR3: CARSLFVPRLYQETQYF. DNA for the CDR3: TGTGCCAGAAGCTTATTTGTCCCCCGATTGTACCAAGAGACCCAGTACTTC.

The gene calls are TRBV2 and TRBJ1-2; 9 bases agree with TRBD1. The V gene end was trimmed by 3 bases and the J gene end by 2 bases; junction bases not matched to a gene: 10. The CDR3 extends over 17 amino acids. Germline V gene sequence: CDR1 SNHLY, CDR2 FYNNEI. CDR3 sequence reads: CASSDRRTGAGNYGYTF. The CDR3 DNA follows: TGTGCCAGCAGTGACCGGCGGACAGGGGCGGGCAACTATGGCTACACCTTC.

The chain combines TRBV5-1 with TRBJ1-1; no clear D. Germline CDR1 is SGHRS and CDR2 is YFSETQ. This CDR3 spans 13 amino acids. V was shortened by 4 bases and J by 6 bases, with 13 bases between the two germline ends. The CDR3 nucleotides are TGCGCCAGCAGCCTCTTTATGGGCGCTGAAGCTTTCTTT. Translated, it gives CASSLFMGAEAFF.

This rearrangement joins TRBV11-2 to TRBJ2-3; TRBD2 agrees at 8 bases. V shed 5 bases and J 5 bases; nucleotides not matched to a gene: 9. CDR1 is SGHAT and CDR2 is FQNNGV in the germline V gene. The CDR3 is made up of 15 amino acids. The DNA of the CDR3 is TGTGCCAGCAGCCAGGGCGGGGGGTATAGAGATACGCAGTATTTT. Amino acids: CASSQGGGYRDTQYF.

The rearrangement uses TRBV28 and TRBJ2-1, with D hard to call. Trimming took off 5 bases at V and 15 bases at J, with 11 bases between the two ends. The germline gives CDR1 MDHEN, CDR2 SYDVKM. The length of the CDR3 is 10 residues. The CDR3 nucleotides are TGTGCCAGCAGTGGGCTAGTTGCGTTCTTC. The encoded protein is CASSGLVAFF.

This clone was observed a handful of times. V is TRBV4-2 and J is TRBJ1-5; D remains ambiguous. The CDR3 has 14 amino acids. In germline, CDR1 is LGHNA, CDR2 YNFKEQ. Trimming shortened V by 0 bases and J by 0 bases, and 3 bases separated the two germline ends. CDR3 bases: TGTGCCAGCAGCCAAGATTTTAGCAATCAGCCCCAGCATTTT. Its protein product is CASSQDFSNQPQHF.